This T cell receptor (beta chain) was identified in a study of blood T cell repertoires in COVID-19. Study-level background: PBMCs, B-cell-depleted T cells, or T cells were the source of the cDNA or gDNA that made up the material.

Source study methods: Estimation of nucleated cell counts was performed using reference gene primer amplification. Data came from immunoSEQ multiplex PCR; TCRdb stores just in-frame clones and leaves some out. Clone size and the V and J calls come from that table; the DNA yielded D and trimming. The sample records roughly 240,000 clones, 70% to 90% being singletons. Adults between roughly 18 and 90 years of age took part from 24 US areas. Trimming shortened V by 3 bases and J by 8 bases, and 25 bases separated the two germline ends. This CDR3 spans 17 amino acids. Germline V CDR1 and CDR2: SEHNR, FQNEAQ (reference sequence).

Sequenced material: PBMCs or T cells enriched from blood (not recorded which). V is TRBV7-9 and J is TRBJ1-2, with D maybe TRBD1 (5 bases). The clonotype was recovered from a woman aged 45-65 years with acute COVID-19. CDR3 region: CASSFRPDISGPGGYTF. CDR3 in DNA: TGTGCCAGCAGCTTCCGACCGGACATCTCCGGACCGGGCGGCTACACCTTC.